This T cell receptor beta chain is drawn from a study of blood T cell repertoires in COVID-19. The repertoire was sequenced with immunoSEQ multiplex PCR; TCRdb's copy has only in-frame clones and lacks some. The top ten clones hold 2.5% to 3% of a sample with 260,000 or so clones, 80% to 90% of them seen once. This CDR3 is 14 amino acids long. Looked up from germline, CDR1 is KGHDR and CDR2 is SFDVKD. V dropped 3 bases and J dropped 6; count of bases not matched to a gene: 2. The chain links TRBV24-1 to TRBJ2-7, with 12 bases lining up with TRBD1. The sequenced material came from PBMCs or T cells enriched from blood (not recorded which). The TCR was taken from a woman under 40 with acute COVID-19. The CDR3 reads CATSDPGQGAEQYF. The CDR3 DNA reads TGTGCCACCAGTGATCCGGGACAGGGGGCCGAGCAGTACTTC.